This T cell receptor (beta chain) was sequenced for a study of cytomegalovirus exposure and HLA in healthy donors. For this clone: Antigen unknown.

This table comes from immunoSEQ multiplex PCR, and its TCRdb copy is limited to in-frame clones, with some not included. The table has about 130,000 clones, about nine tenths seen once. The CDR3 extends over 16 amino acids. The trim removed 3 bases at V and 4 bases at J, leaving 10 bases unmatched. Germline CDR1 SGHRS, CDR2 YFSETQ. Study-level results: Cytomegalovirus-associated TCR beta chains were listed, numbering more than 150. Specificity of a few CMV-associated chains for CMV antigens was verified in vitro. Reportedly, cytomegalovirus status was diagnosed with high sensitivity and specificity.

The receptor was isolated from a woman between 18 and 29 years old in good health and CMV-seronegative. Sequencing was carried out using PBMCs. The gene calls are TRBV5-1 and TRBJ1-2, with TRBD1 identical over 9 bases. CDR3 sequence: CASSYLRTGVGYGYTF. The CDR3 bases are TGCGCCAGCAGCTATTTAAGGACAGGGGTCGGCTATGGCTACACCTTC.